The clone carrying this TCR beta chain was seen a single time. This CDR3 is built from 14 residues. J lost 0 bases, V lost 8 bases, and 5 bases had no gene match. Germline V gene sequence: CDR1 SNHLY, CDR2 FYNNEI. The data derive from a study of control samples from healthy donors and cancer patients. Clones were read by immunoSEQ multiplex PCR, and TCRdb kept only the in-frame ones, dropping some. In the table there are around 100,000 clones, 80% to 90% of which are singletons. Sequencing input: blood. The V and J genes are TRBV2 and TRBJ1-1; 8 nucleotides align to TRBD1. The sequence was collected from a young man in good health. Here the CDR3 DNA reads TGTGCCAGCTCGACAGGGGATATGAACACTGAAGCTTTCTTT. As protein: CASSTGDMNTEAFF. The full variable domain, completed using reference TRBV2 and TRBJ1-1, is EPEVTQTPSHQVTQMGQEVILRCVPISNHLYFYWYRQILGQKVEFLVSFYNNEISEKSEIFDDQFSVERPDGSNFTLKIRSTKLEDSAMYFCASSTGDMNTEAFFGQGTRLTVV.